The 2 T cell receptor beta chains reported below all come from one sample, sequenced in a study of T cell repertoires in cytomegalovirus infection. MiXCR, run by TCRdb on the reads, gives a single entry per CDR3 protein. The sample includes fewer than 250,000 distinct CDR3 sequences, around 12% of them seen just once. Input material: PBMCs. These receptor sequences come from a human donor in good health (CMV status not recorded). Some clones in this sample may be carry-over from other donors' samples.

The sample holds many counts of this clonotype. For the CDR3, the DNA is TGTGCCAGCAGTGACGGGACAGAACCCGGCTACACCTTC. Encoded protein: CASSDGTEPGYTF. V and J are TRBV6-4 and TRBJ1-2, with 7 bases fitting TRBD1. Per germline, CDR1 MRHNA and CDR2 SNTAGT. Losses at the gene ends were 2 bases for V and 8 bases for J; bases not matched to a gene: 5. The length of the CDR3 is 13 residues.

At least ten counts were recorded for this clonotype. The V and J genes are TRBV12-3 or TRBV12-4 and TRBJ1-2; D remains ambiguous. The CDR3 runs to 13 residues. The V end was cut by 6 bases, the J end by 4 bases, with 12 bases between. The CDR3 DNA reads TGTGCCAGCAGCCCACAGCAAATCTATGGCTACACCTTC. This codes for CASSPQQIYGYTF.